This passage covers 19 T cell receptor beta chains from one sample sequenced in a study of beta chain features in type 1 diabetes. Expressed TCRB transcripts were sequenced, since all the RNA that had been isolated was reverse transcribed. The data were produced by immunoSEQ multiplex PCR, yet TCRdb's version contains in-frame clones alone and is incomplete. The data contain approximately 200,000 clones, 9% to 10% of them singletons. The sequenced sample was naive CD4+ T cells from blood. The origin of the receptors is a young woman in good health.

This clone was counted only a few times. The chain employs TRBV30 and TRBJ1-5; the match to TRBD1 covers 8 bases. CDR1 and CDR2 from the germline V gene are GTSNPN and SVGIG (reference sequence). The CDR3 sequence is 14 residues long. V trimming: 4 bases; J trimming: 6 bases; junction bases outside the gene matches: 8. The CDR3 nucleotides read TGTGCCTGGACCGGACAGGGAGGAGGTCAGCCCCAGCATTTT. This codes for CAWTGQGGGQPQHF. Filled out from reference TRBV30 and TRBJ1-5, the complete variable domain reads SQTIHQWPATLVQPVGSPLSLECTVEGTSNPNLYWYRQAAGRGLQLLFYSVGIGQISSEVPQNLSASRPQDRQFILSSKKLLLSDSGFYLCAWTGQGGGQPQHFGDGTRLSIL.

The CDR3 bases are TGCGCCAGCAGCCAGGACAGGAGCTCCTATAATTCACCCCTCCACTTT. The encoded protein is CASSQDRSSYNSPLHF. The chain recombines TRBV4-1 with TRBJ1-6, with 7 bases identical to TRBD1. The CDR3 totals 16 residues. The junction had 2 bases not matched to a gene; V was cut back by 3 bases and J by 0 bases. Germline values: CDR1 MGHRA, CDR2 YSYEKL.

The chain carries TRBV6-1 and TRBJ1-1; D is undetermined. Trimming removed 2 bases at V and 1 base at J, with 11 bases between. The CDR3 is 15 amino acids. Germline V gene data show CDR1 as MNHNS and CDR2 as SASEGT. The CDR3: CASSETGSRNTEAFF. The CDR3 DNA sequence: TGTGCCAGCAGTGAAACCGGGAGCCGGAACACTGAAGCTTTCTTT.

CDR3: CASSLTDRGDYGYTF. CDR3 bases: TGTGCCAGCAGTCTTACGGATCGGGGAGACTATGGCTACACCTTC. This chain connects TRBV6-5 to TRBJ1-2; D is unresolved. The ends were cut back, 5 bases at V and 3 bases at J, with 16 bases in the middle. The CDR3 spans 15 residues. Germline V CDR1 and CDR2: MNHEY, SVGAGI.

This clone was detected only a few times. The chain is built from TRBV6-5 and TRBJ2-1; a possible D gene is TRBD1 (5 bases). The CDR3 runs 13 residues. Germline-derived CDR1 and CDR2 are MNHEY and SVGAGI. With 6 bases removed from V and 6 bases from J, the gap between germline ends came to 12 bases. CDR3 region: CASSLKGVNEQFF. DNA for the CDR3: TGTGCCAGCAGCCTAAAAGGGGTCAATGAGCAGTTCTTC.

The V call is TRBV29-1, the J call TRBJ1-2, with a possible D match to TRBD1 (5 bases). Trimming removed 6 bases at V and 7 bases at J, with 15 bases between. There are 12 residues in the CDR3. CDR1 SQVTM and CDR2 ANQGSEA come from the germline V gene. DNA of the CDR3: TGCAGCGTCCCCCCGGGGGGGGTTGGCTACACCTTC. Translating it yields CSVPPGGVGYTF.

This clone has only a few counts. The V and J genes are TRBV2 and TRBJ2-7, with TRBD2 identical over 14 bases. Germline CDR1 SNHLY, CDR2 FYNNEI. V was clipped by 5 bases and J by 12 bases; unmatched bases: 9. This CDR3 spans 14 amino acids. CDR3 amino acids: CASSPRTSGGPPYF. In DNA, the CDR3 is TGTGCCAGCAGTCCGAGGACTAGCGGGGGGCCACCGTACTTC.

This clone has a count of ten or more. The CDR3 sequence: CASSYRDRAYNEQFF. The CDR3 nucleotides are TGTGCCAGCAGCTACCGGGACAGGGCTTACAATGAGCAGTTCTTC. The V and J genes are TRBV7-2 and TRBJ2-1; 9 bases agree with TRBD1. Germline V gene sequence: CDR1 SGHTA, CDR2 FQGNSA. V was pared by 4 bases and J by 4 bases, with 5 bases of the junction left unmatched. CDR3 length: 15 amino acids.

This clone was seen a few times. The rearrangement joins TRBV30 to TRBJ1-6; 7 bases align to TRBD1. Germline CDR1 GTSNPN, CDR2 SVGIG (reference sequence). With V trimmed by 2 bases and J by 10 bases, 2 bases remained unmatched. The length of the CDR3 is 12 residues. The CDR3 DNA sequence: TGTGCCTGGAGTACAGGGGCGTCACCCCTCCACTTT. Translated, it gives CAWSTGASPLHF.

This clone was counted a few times. The CDR3 protein is CASSVVQASDEQFF. The CDR3 DNA reads TGTGCCAGCAGCGTAGTGCAGGCTAGCGATGAGCAGTTCTTC. The rearrangement uses TRBV9 and TRBJ2-1, with D tentatively TRBD2 (6 bases). This CDR3 contains 14 residues. V lost 0 bases and J 8 bases, leaving 12 bases between the germline ends. CDR1 is SGDLS, CDR2 YYNGEE, per germline.

This clone appeared a few times. CDR3 sequence reads: CASSENLETGELFF. The CDR3 DNA reads as TGCGCCAGCAGCGAAAATCTAGAGACCGGGGAGCTGTTTTTT. The chain employs TRBV5-1 and TRBJ2-2; no clear D gene. V shed 4 bases and J shed 5 bases, with 12 bases lying between them. The CDR3 loop spans 14 amino acids. Germline CDR1 reads SGHRS; CDR2 reads YFSETQ.

This chain joins TRBV6-5 and TRBJ1-4; weak D call: TRBD1 (6 bases). The CDR3 has 14 amino acids. Germline-derived CDR1 and CDR2 are MNHEY and SVGAGI. V lost 5 bases, J lost 5 bases, and 12 bases lay in between. CDR3 region: CASSPGTSNEKLFF. The CDR3, as DNA: TGTGCCAGCAGTCCCGGGACATCGAATGAAAAACTGTTTTTT.

This clone appeared a few times. This chain uses TRBV6-5 with TRBJ2-7; TRBD1 agrees at 11 bases. The germline V gene encodes CDR1 MNHEY and CDR2 SVGAGI. The V gene end was trimmed by 2 bases and the J gene end by 7 bases; junction bases not matched to a gene: 10. This CDR3 spans 16 amino acids. CDR3 DNA sequence: TGTGCCAGCAGTTACCCGGGACAGGGGGTAGGAAGGGAGCAGTACTTC. This codes for CASSYPGQGVGREQYF.

V gene TRBV6-1 combines with J gene TRBJ2-1; no reliable D call. Between the trimmed V and J ends, which lost 5 bases and 4 bases, there was a span of 6 bases. From germline, CDR1 is MNHNS and CDR2 SASEGT. CDR3 size: 12 residues. The CDR3, as DNA: TGTGCCAGCAGTCCCAGATACAATGAGCAGTTCTTC. Translation: CASSPRYNEQFF.

This rearrangement joins TRBV5-1 to TRBJ2-1; 9 positions agree with TRBD1. J was trimmed by 7 bases and V by 2 bases; bases with no gene match: 4. Germline CDR1 is SGHRS and CDR2 is YFSETQ. This CDR3 has 14 residues. CDR3 amino acids: CASSLRDRANEQFF. In nucleotides, the CDR3 is TGCGCCAGCAGCTTAAGGGACAGGGCGAATGAGCAGTTCTTC. The full variable domain, in which reference TRBV5-1 and TRBJ2-1 provide the parts outside the CDR3, is KAGVTQTPRYLIKTRGQQVTLSCSPISGHRSVSWYQQTPGQGLQFLFEYFSETQRNKGNFPGRFSGRQFSNSRSEMNVSTLELGDSALYLCASSLRDRANEQFFGPGTRLTVL.

This sequence joins TRBV7-3 and TRBJ1-2; TRBD1 aligns across 8 bases. Germline V gene data show CDR1 as SGHTA and CDR2 as FQGTGA. J lost 3 bases, V lost 5 bases, and 5 bases had no gene match. The CDR3 is 14 residues long. CDR3 residues: CASSLQGGDYGYTF. CDR3 bases: TGTGCCAGCAGCCTACAGGGGGGAGACTATGGCTACACCTTC.

This chain uses TRBV30 with TRBJ1-1; TRBD1 might be the D (5 bases). CDR3 length equals 11 residues. Trimming took 3 bases from V and 6 from J, leaving 8 bases between them. Germline loops: CDR1 GTSNPN, CDR2 SVGIG (reference sequence). The CDR3 coding sequence is TGTGCCTGGAGAACAGGCCCTGAAGCTTTCTTT. This gives the protein CAWRTGPEAFF. Full variable domain (missing parts from reference TRBV30 and TRBJ1-1): SQTIHQWPATLVQPVGSPLSLECTVEGTSNPNLYWYRQAAGRGLQLLFYSVGIGQISSEVPQNLSASRPQDRQFILSSKKLLLSDSGFYLCAWRTGPEAFFGQGTRLTVV.

This clone was found a few times. The chain joins TRBV25-1 to TRBJ2-5, with D uncertain. The CDR3 covers 13 residues. Germline CDR1 reads MGHDK; CDR2 reads SYGVNS. V was trimmed by 3 bases and J by 1 base, leaving 6 bases between them. The CDR3 spells CASSDRPQETQYF. For the CDR3, the DNA is TGTGCCAGCAGTGACAGGCCCCAAGAGACCCAGTACTTC.

The chain links TRBV14 to TRBJ2-1; possibly TRBD1 for D (7 bases). V was trimmed by 4 bases and J by 10 bases, leaving 17 bases between them. The germline gives CDR1 SGHDN, CDR2 FVKESK. The CDR3 runs to 14 residues. CDR3 region: CASSPVSGGPEQFF. CDR3 coding DNA: TGTGCCAGCAGCCCTGTATCAGGGGGGCCCGAGCAGTTCTTC.